Shown below are 4 T cell receptor beta chains from a single sample sequenced in a study of beta chain features in type 1 diabetes. General study findings and limits: A moderate, significant TCRB CDR3 shortening appeared in type 1 diabetes across four CD4+ subsets.

Sequencing targeted expressed TCRB transcripts, as all isolated RNA had been reverse transcribed. Generated by immunoSEQ multiplex PCR, the TCRdb table keeps only in-frame clones and is missing some. The sample contains more than 55,000 clones, 50% to 55% of which appear only once. Their cognate antigens are unknown. Material: Tregs from blood. These receptors were taken from a woman between 40 and 55 years old with type 1 diabetes.

This clone has ten or more counts. The chain is built from TRBV28 and TRBJ1-3; D not resolved. CDR1 is MDHEN, CDR2 SYDVKM, per germline. The germline V and J ends were trimmed by 3 bases and 0 bases, with 9 bases remaining between them. The length of the CDR3 is 15 residues. CDR3 residues: CASSFTPVSGNTIYF. CDR3 DNA: TGTGCCAGCAGTTTCACCCCAGTCTCTGGAAACACCATATATTTT.

The V and J genes are TRBV10-3 and TRBJ2-1; TRBD2 might be the D (6 bases). Germline CDR1 is ENHRY and CDR2 is SYGVKD. The CDR3 loop spans 14 amino acids. Trimming took 10 bases from V and 8 from J, leaving 21 bases between them. The chain's CDR3 is CATRPRDSHHEQFF. In nucleotides, the CDR3 is TGTGCCACCCGACCCCGGGACTCTCACCATGAGCAGTTCTTC.

This clone occurred a few times. The gene calls are TRBV5-1 and TRBJ2-3, with 9 bases identical to TRBD2. The V segment lost 5 bases and the J segment 2 bases; nucleotides outside the gene matches: 9. The CDR3 consists of 16 residues. In germline, CDR1 is SGHRS, CDR2 YFSETQ. The CDR3 sequence is CASRSIAGAVTDTQYF. The CDR3 DNA reads TGCGCCAGCAGGAGCATAGCGGGAGCCGTCACAGATACGCAGTATTTT.

This chain uses TRBV29-1 with TRBJ2-7, with D perhaps matching TRBD2 (5 bases). V lost 6 bases and J lost 4, with 19 bases in between. CDR1 is SQVTM and CDR2 is ANQGSEA in the germline V gene. The CDR3 spans 14 residues. The CDR3 DNA follows: TGCAGCGTGGGCCCGGGGATCCAAACTTACGAGCAGTACTTC. Amino acids: CSVGPGIQTYEQYF.